These 18 T cell receptor beta chains were all obtained from the same sample, sequenced in a study of shared clonotypes between healthy human individuals. Clones were read by immunoSEQ multiplex PCR, and TCRdb kept only the in-frame ones, dropping some. The sample contains about 1.5 million clones, around 98% of which appear only once. Sequenced sample: naive CD4+ T cells sorted from blood. Regarding subset: CD45RA+ positively selected. The receptors were gathered from a man in his thirties or forties in good health.

The chain combines TRBV7-6 with TRBJ2-7; 7 nucleotides agree with TRBD1. V lost 5 bases, J lost 0 bases, and 10 bases stayed unmatched. The CDR3 is made up of 16 amino acids. Germline lookup yields CDR1 SGHVS and CDR2 FNYEAQ. The DNA for the CDR3 is TGTGCCAGCAGCCGTAGGACAGGTACTACCTCCTACGAGCAGTACTTC. It yields the protein CASSRRTGTTSYEQYF.

The chain recombines TRBV19 with TRBJ2-7; 11 nucleotides match TRBD2. Trimming at V came to 5 bases and at J to 3 bases, leaving 3 bases not matched to a gene. The CDR3 extends over 14 amino acids. Germline loops: CDR1 LNHDA, CDR2 SQIVND (reference sequence). CDR3 in amino acids: CASSPTSGNYEQYF. CDR3 nucleotide sequence: TGTGCCAGTAGTCCGACTAGCGGGAACTACGAGCAGTACTTC. The entire variable domain, with the rest obtained from reference TRBV19 and TRBJ2-7, is as follows: DGGITQSPKYLFRKEGQNVTLSCEQNLNHDAMYWYRQDPGQGLRLIYYSQIVNDFQKGDIAEGYSVSREKKESFPLTVTSAQKNPTAFYLCASSPTSGNYEQYFGPGTRLTVT.

The gene calls are TRBV19 and TRBJ2-5, with D tentatively TRBD2 (6 bases). Germline V lookup: CDR1 LNHDA, CDR2 SQIVND (reference sequence). Trimming took off 10 bases at V and 2 bases at J, with 14 bases between the two ends. CDR3 length: 13 amino acids. The DNA of the CDR3 is TGTGCCACGTCTCGGGGAGGACAAGAGACCCAGTACTTC. Protein product: CATSRGGQETQYF.

A remark on this clone: Other DNA sequences in this sample translate to the same CDR3. The chain joins TRBV7-9 to TRBJ1-4; D is unresolved. The CDR3 is 12 residues long. Per the germline V gene, CDR1 is SEHNR and CDR2 is FQNEAQ (reference sequence). The V end lost 3 bases, the J end lost 4 bases, and 3 bases lay between the germline ends. CDR3 bases: TGTGCCAGCAGCTTGCTTAATGAAAAACTGTTTTTT. It is translated as CASSLLNEKLFF.

The rearrangement joins TRBV4-1 to TRBJ1-2, with a tentative D call TRBD1 (5 bases). This CDR3 is built from 17 residues. Per germline, CDR1 MGHRA and CDR2 YSYEKL. Trimming pared 5 bases from V and 4 bases from J, leaving 23 bases between. The CDR3 sequence: CASSVGERQSPSYGYTF. The CDR3 region has the DNA TGCGCCAGCAGCGTTGGGGAAAGACAGTCTCCCTCCTATGGCTACACCTTC.

V and J are TRBV5-4 and TRBJ2-7, with 7 bases matching TRBD2. Looked up from germline, CDR1 is SGHNT and CDR2 is YYREEE (reference sequence). The CDR3 is 15 amino acids. With 3 bases clipped from V and 6 bases from J, the junction kept 12 bases outside the gene matches. The CDR3 loop is CASSSGGLMVGEQYF. CDR3 in DNA: TGTGCCAGCAGCTCGGGAGGACTAATGGTAGGCGAGCAGTACTTC.

This chain joins TRBV25-1 and TRBJ2-1, with D possibly TRBD2 on 6 matching bases. Germline lookup yields CDR1 MGHDK and CDR2 SYGVNS. Trimming took off 11 bases at V and 9 bases at J, with 14 bases between the two ends. This CDR3 region has 11 residues. DNA for the CDR3: TGTGCCGCCTCGGGAGTTGGTGAGCAGTTCTTC. It encodes CAASGVGEQFF. The complete variable domain, with remaining parts taken from reference TRBV25-1 and TRBJ2-1, reads EADIYQTPRYLVIGTGKKITLECSQTMGHDKMYWYQQDPGMELHLIHYSYGVNSTEKGDLSSESTVSRIRTEHFPLTLESARPSHTSQYLCAASGVGEQFFGPGTRLTVL.

The chain has TRBV30 and TRBJ2-5; no definite D call. With 0 bases removed from V and 2 bases from J, the gap between germline ends came to 13 bases. The germline V gene encodes CDR1 GTSNPN and CDR2 SVGIG (reference sequence). The CDR3 spans 15 residues. CDR3 amino acids: CAWSVRTSSQETQYF. The CDR3 region has the DNA TGTGCCTGGAGTGTACGAACCTCCTCACAAGAGACCCAGTACTTC.

The chain joins TRBV10-3 to TRBJ2-7; a weak D match, TRBD1 (6 bases). V shed 3 bases and J shed 3 bases, with 15 bases lying between them. The CDR3 runs 15 residues. Germline CDR1 ENHRY, CDR2 SYGVKD. CDR3 amino acids: CAISERSGQNYEQYF. In DNA, the CDR3 is TGTGCCATCAGTGAAAGGTCCGGACAGAACTACGAGCAGTACTTC.

The chain carries TRBV18 and TRBJ2-3; 9 bases map to TRBD2. This CDR3 contains 16 residues. The J segment lost 5 bases and the V segment lost 3 bases, leaving 9 bases of the junction unmatched. Germline V gene sequence: CDR1 KGHSH, CDR2 LQKENI. The CDR3 reads CASSPVAGGPIDTQYF. CDR3 DNA: TGTGCCAGCTCACCTGTGGCGGGAGGGCCCATAGATACGCAGTATTTT.

The chain couples TRBV4-1 to TRBJ1-3; D is undetermined. This CDR3 is built from 13 residues. The V and J ends lost 3 bases and 0 bases respectively, with 3 bases between them. The germline gives CDR1 MGHRA, CDR2 YSYEKL. The CDR3 reads CASSHDSGNTIYF. CDR3 bases: TGCGCCAGCAGCCATGACTCTGGAAACACCATATATTTT.

This clone came up once. The rearrangement uses TRBV5-4 and TRBJ1-2; 7 bases match TRBD1. The CDR3 spans 13 residues. V was clipped by 2 bases and J by 3 bases; unmatched bases: 1. Per germline, CDR1 SGHNT and CDR2 YYREEE (reference sequence). The CDR3 reads CASSFTGDYGYTF. CDR3 sequence (DNA): TGTGCCAGCAGCTTCACAGGGGACTATGGCTACACCTTC.

The gene calls are TRBV7-8 and TRBJ2-6; D perhaps matches TRBD2 (7 bases). Germline lookup yields CDR1 SGHVS and CDR2 FQNEAQ. The CDR3 runs 18 residues. Trimming removed 1 base at V and 2 bases at J, with 15 bases between. Here the CDR3 reads CASSLGPGEGPGANVLTF. The CDR3 DNA follows: TGTGCCAGCAGCTTAGGCCCAGGGGAGGGCCCTGGGGCCAACGTCCTGACTTTC.

The V call is TRBV28, the J call TRBJ2-7, with no clear D. Germline lookup yields CDR1 MDHEN and CDR2 SYDVKM. This CDR3 is built from 12 residues. The germline V and J ends were trimmed by 3 bases and 5 bases, with 8 bases remaining between them. CDR3 residues: CASSFPRNEQYF. The CDR3 DNA is TGTGCCAGCAGTTTTCCCCGGAACGAGCAGTACTTC.

The chain carries TRBV10-1 and TRBJ2-5, with D tentatively TRBD2 (6 bases). V lost 4 bases to trimming and J lost 7 bases, with 16 bases between them. CDR1 is WNHNN and CDR2 is SYGVQD in the germline V gene (reference sequence). This CDR3 comprises 14 residues. This CDR3 is CASSGGTGVSTQYF. The CDR3 DNA reads TGCGCCAGCAGTGGGGGGACGGGGGTATCGACCCAGTACTTC.

The chain uses TRBV11-2 and TRBJ2-7; possible D gene TRBD1, 6 bases. Germline CDR1 is SGHAT and CDR2 is FQNNGV. The V end was cut by 4 bases, the J end by 2 bases, with 15 bases between. This CDR3 contains 15 residues. CDR3: CASSSIRDKTYEQYF. CDR3 DNA: TGTGCCAGCAGCTCTATTAGGGACAAGACCTACGAGCAGTACTTC.

This rearrangement joins TRBV2 to TRBJ1-1; D remains ambiguous. CDR1 SNHLY and CDR2 FYNNEI come from the germline V gene. The CDR3 length is 13 residues. Trimming shortened V by 3 bases and J by 3 bases, and 8 bases separated the two germline ends. CDR3 in amino acids: CASSDRGHTEAFF. The CDR3 bases are TGTGCCAGCAGTGATAGAGGGCACACTGAAGCTTTCTTT.

The chain has TRBV4-1 and TRBJ2-1; D remains unclear. The CDR3 is 16 residues long. Trimming shortened V by 1 base and J by 2 bases, and 12 bases separated the two germline ends. Per germline, CDR1 MGHRA and CDR2 YSYEKL. The CDR3 is CASSQGVAPPYNEQFF. For the CDR3, the DNA is TGCGCCAGCAGCCAAGGCGTTGCACCACCCTACAATGAGCAGTTCTTC.